This T cell receptor beta chain was observed in a study of T cell clonotyping in hematopoietic cell transplantation. Findings and caveats of the study: Few recipient clonotypes overlapped donors; over 97% were de novo at given depth.

On this clone: No antigen is known for it.

Generated by immunoSEQ multiplex PCR, the TCRdb table keeps only in-frame clones and is missing some. In the table there are roughly 7,000 clones, less than 40% of which are singletons. Germline V gene sequence: CDR1 MNHEY, CDR2 SVGAGI. This CDR3 is built from 15 residues. V shed 5 bases, J shed 3 bases, and the junction held 5 bases outside the gene matches. The clonotype originates from a female patient aged 60 to 70 who had an allogeneic stem cell transplant, so the T cells may come from the graft donor. Some clones in this sample may be carry-over from other donors' samples. The input for sequencing was peripheral blood mononuclear cells, taken 30 days after allogeneic stem cell transplant. J is TRBJ2-5 and V is TRBV6-5; 11 positions agree with TRBD2. CDR3 in DNA: TGTGCCAGCAGTCCCCTACTAGCGGGAGAAGAGACCCAGTACTTC. Its protein is CASSPLLAGEETQYF.